A single sample is the source of the 16 T cell receptor beta chains below, sequenced in a study of GPR56 and killer-like receptors on CD4 memory cells. FACS enrichment separated five CD4+ populations based on killer cell lectin-like receptor and GPR56 expression. TCRdb re-called the reads, yielding one record per CDR3 amino acid sequence without DNA. The listing records about 2,200 distinct CDR3 sequences. Sequencing was done on a sample of memory CD4+ T cells from blood. All receptors come from a human donor in good health.

In terms of frequency, this clonotype is large. The chain carries TRBV6-1 and TRBJ2-2; TCRdb picks TRBD1, but there is no DNA to check that call. CDR3 length: 13 residues. CDR1 is MNHNS, CDR2 SASEGT, per germline. Here the CDR3 reads CATRDRNTGELFF.

This clonotype shows up as medium-sized (0.01 to 0.1%) by frequency. The rearrangement links TRBV5-6 to TRBJ1-4. CDR3 length: 14 residues. The germline CDR1 and CDR2 sequences are SGHDT and YYEEEE. The CDR3 protein is CASSWQGRGEKLFF.

Judged by frequency, this clonotype is large (0.1 to 1%). V and J are TRBV6-2 or TRBV6-3 and TRBJ2-4; TCRdb proposes TRBD2, but this gene call is untestable without DNA. The CDR3 totals 19 residues. Germline lookup yields CDR1 MNHEY and CDR2 SVGEGT. CDR3: CASSYSNPSGSPSKNIQYF.

V is TRBV11-3 and J is TRBJ2-1; TCRdb proposes TRBD1, but this gene call is untestable without DNA. This CDR3 has 14 residues. CDR1 is SGHNT and CDR2 is YENEEA in the germline V gene. The CDR3 sequence is CASSFSRGADEQFF.

Considering frequency, this clonotype is large. The chain has TRBV6-2 or TRBV6-3 and TRBJ2-1; without DNA, the TCRdb call of TRBD2 cannot be checked. The CDR3 is 15 residues long. Per the germline V gene, CDR1 is MNHEY and CDR2 is SVGEGT. The CDR3 is CAIGTRRVRNNEQFF.

This CDR3 is CASSGDNEKLFF. J is TRBJ1-4 and V is TRBV6-5; the D call from TCRdb, TRBD1, cannot be confirmed without DNA. Germline CDR1 reads MNHEY; CDR2 reads SVGAGI. The CDR3 runs 12 residues.

By frequency, this clonotype is medium-sized. The chain combines TRBV6-5 with TRBJ1-1; TCRdb names TRBD1, which stays unverified in the absence of DNA. The germline V gene encodes CDR1 MNHEY and CDR2 SVGAGI. The CDR3 is 12 residues long. The CDR3 sequence is CASSTFRGEAFF.

The chain is built from TRBV28 and TRBJ1-1; TCRdb selects TRBD1, and the lack of DNA leaves this call unchecked. The CDR3 loop spans 12 amino acids. CDR1 is MDHEN, CDR2 SYDVKM, per germline. CDR3 sequence reads: CASSPPRSDAFF. Variable domain in full (rest from reference TRBV28 and TRBJ1-1): DVKVTQSSRYLVKRTGEKVFLECVQDMDHENMFWYRQDPGLGLRLIYFSYDVKMKEKGDIPEGYSVSREKKERFSLILESASTNQTSMYLCASSPPRSDAFFGQGTRLTVV.

The chain joins TRBV20-1 to TRBJ2-7; there is no DNA to check the TCRdb D call of TRBD2. This CDR3 has 14 amino acids. Germline CDR1 is DFQATT and CDR2 is SNEGSKA (reference sequence). The CDR3 sequence: CSAEPSGGHYEQYF.

In terms of frequency, this clonotype is medium-sized (0.01 to 0.1%). The rearrangement links TRBV5-5 to TRBJ2-6; TCRdb outputs TRBD1, but without DNA this stays unchecked. The CDR3 runs to 15 residues. Germline V gene data show CDR1 as SGHKS and CDR2 as YYEKEE (reference sequence). The CDR3 here is CASSLGQTGANVLTF.

The J gene is TRBJ2-6, the V gene TRBV6-2 or TRBV6-3; TCRdb gives TRBD1 as the D gene, but with no DNA this cannot be confirmed. The germline gives CDR1 MNHEY, CDR2 SVGEGT. The CDR3 consists of 17 residues. The CDR3 protein is CASSRGTGGSGANVLTF.

The chain carries TRBV11-2 and TRBJ1-2. The CDR3 runs 13 residues. Germline CDR1 SGHAT, CDR2 FQNNGV. The CDR3 here is CASSFKEGYGYTF.

The rearrangement uses TRBV6-1 and TRBJ2-7. The CDR3 extends over 12 amino acids. The germline V gene encodes CDR1 MNHNS and CDR2 SASEGT. The CDR3 sequence is CASSGGSYEQYF.

Judged by frequency, this clonotype is medium-sized. The chain recombines TRBV7-9 with TRBJ1-4; TCRdb names TRBD1, which stays unverified in the absence of DNA. Per the germline V gene, CDR1 is SEHNR and CDR2 is FQNEAQ (reference sequence). CDR3 length: 16 residues. The CDR3 loop is CASSLARGTTNEKLFF. Drawing the rest from reference TRBV7-9 and TRBJ1-4, the complete variable domain is DTGVSQNPRHKITKRGQNVTFRCDPISEHNRLYWYRQTLGQGPEFLTYFQNEAQLEKSRLLSDRFSAERPKGSFSTLEIQRTEQGDSAMYLCASSLARGTTNEKLFFGSGTQLSVL.

This clonotype is classed as medium-sized by frequency. The chain is built from TRBV7-9 and TRBJ1-2. There are 14 residues in the CDR3. The germline gives CDR1 SEHNR, CDR2 FQNEAQ (reference sequence). The CDR3 sequence: CASSPSTFLLGYTF. The whole variable domain, filled in from reference TRBV7-9 and TRBJ1-2, reads DTGVSQNPRHKITKRGQNVTFRCDPISEHNRLYWYRQTLGQGPEFLTYFQNEAQLEKSRLLSDRFSAERPKGSFSTLEIQRTEQGDSAMYLCASSPSTFLLGYTFGSGTRLTVV.

Frequency places this clonotype as medium-sized. This chain joins TRBV28 and TRBJ1-1. The CDR3 sequence is 12 residues long. Germline V lookup: CDR1 MDHEN, CDR2 SYDVKM. The CDR3 spells CASQEVLTEAFF.